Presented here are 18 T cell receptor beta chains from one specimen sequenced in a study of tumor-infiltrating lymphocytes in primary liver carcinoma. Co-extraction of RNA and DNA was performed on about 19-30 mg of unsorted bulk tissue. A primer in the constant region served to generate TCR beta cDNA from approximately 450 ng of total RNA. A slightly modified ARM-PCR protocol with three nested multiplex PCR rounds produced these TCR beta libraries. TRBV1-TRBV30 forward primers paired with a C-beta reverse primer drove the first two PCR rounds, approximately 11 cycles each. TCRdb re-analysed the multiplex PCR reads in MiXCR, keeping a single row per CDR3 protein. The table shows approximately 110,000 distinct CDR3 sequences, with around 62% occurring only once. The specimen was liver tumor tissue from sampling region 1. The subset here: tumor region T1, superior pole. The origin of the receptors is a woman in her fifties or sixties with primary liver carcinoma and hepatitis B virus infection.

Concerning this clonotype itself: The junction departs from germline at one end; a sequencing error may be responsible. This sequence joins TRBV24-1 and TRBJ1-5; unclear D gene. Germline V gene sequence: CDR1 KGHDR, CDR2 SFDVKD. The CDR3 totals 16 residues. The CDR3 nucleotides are TGTGCCACCAGTGACTTGCGGTCCCACCGGCATCAGTCCCAGCATTTT. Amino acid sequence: CATSDLRSHRHQSQHF.

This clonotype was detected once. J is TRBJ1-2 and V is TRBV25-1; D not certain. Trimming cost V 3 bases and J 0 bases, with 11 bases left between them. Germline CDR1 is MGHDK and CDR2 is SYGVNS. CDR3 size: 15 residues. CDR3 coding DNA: TGTGCCAGCAGTGATCCATACCGGTCTAACTATGGCTACACCTTC. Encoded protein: CASSDPYRSNYGYTF.

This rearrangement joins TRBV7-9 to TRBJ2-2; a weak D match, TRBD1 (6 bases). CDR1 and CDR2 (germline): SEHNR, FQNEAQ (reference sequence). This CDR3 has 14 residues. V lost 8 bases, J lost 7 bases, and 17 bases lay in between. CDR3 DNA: TGTGCCAGCGGCTGGGACACCGGATTCGGGGAGCTGTTTTTT. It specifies CASGWDTGFGELFF.

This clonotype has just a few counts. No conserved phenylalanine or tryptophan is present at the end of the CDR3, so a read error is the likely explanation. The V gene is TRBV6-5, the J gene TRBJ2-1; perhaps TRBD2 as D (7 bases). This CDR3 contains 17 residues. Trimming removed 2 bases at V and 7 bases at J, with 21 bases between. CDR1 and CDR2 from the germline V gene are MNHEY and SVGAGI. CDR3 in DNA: TGTGCCAGCAGTTACAAGGGGGGTGGGCGGGAGACGAATGAGCAGTTCTAC. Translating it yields CASSYKGGGRETNEQFY.

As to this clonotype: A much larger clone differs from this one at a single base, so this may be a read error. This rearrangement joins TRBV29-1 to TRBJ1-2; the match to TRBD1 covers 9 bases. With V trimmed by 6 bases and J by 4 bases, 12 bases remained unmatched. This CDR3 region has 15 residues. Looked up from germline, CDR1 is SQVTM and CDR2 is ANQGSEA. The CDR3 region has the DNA TGCAGCGTCCACATCCAGGGGACAGGGCCCTATGGCTACACCTTC. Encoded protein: CSVHIQGTGPYGYTF.

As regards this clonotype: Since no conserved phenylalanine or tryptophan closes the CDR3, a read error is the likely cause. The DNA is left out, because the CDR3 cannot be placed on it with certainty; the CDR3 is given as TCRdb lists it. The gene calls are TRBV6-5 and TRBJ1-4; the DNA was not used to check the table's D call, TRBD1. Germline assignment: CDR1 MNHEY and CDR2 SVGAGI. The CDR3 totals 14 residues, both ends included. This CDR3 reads CASNWTATNKKLSS.

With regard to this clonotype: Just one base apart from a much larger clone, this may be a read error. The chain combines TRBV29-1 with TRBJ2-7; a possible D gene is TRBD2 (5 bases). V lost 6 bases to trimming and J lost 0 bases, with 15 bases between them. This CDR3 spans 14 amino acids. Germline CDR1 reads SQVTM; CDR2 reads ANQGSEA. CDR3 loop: CSVGWTGSSYEQYF. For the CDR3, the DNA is TGCAGCGTGGGTTGGACGGGGAGCTCCTACGAGCAGTACTTC.

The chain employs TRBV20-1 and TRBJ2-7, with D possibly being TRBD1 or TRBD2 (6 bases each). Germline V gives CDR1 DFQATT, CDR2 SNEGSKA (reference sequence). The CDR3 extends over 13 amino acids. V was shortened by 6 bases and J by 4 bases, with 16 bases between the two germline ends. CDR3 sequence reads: CSASRRGEYEQYF. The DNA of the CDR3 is TGCAGTGCCTCCCGAAGGGGGGAGTACGAGCAGTACTTC.

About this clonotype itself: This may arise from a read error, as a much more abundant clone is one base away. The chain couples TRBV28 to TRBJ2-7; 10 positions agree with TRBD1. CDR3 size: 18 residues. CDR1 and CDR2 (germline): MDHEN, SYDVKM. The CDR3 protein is CVSSLILGQGTFSYEQYF. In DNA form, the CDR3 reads TGTGTCAGCAGTTTAATATTGGGACAGGGGACCTTCTCCTACGAGCAGTACTTC.

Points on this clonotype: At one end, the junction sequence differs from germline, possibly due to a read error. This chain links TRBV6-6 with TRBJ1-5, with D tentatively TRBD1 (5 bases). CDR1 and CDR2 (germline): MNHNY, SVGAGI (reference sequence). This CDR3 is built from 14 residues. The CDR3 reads CVSSRGGSNQPQHF. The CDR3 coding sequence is TGTGTCAGCAGTAGGGGCGGTAGCAATCAGCCCCAGCATTTT.

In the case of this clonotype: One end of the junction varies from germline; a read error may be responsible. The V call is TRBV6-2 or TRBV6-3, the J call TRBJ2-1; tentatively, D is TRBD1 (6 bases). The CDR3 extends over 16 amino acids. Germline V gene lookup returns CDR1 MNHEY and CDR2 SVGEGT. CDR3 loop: CASSYSMLTGSNEQFF. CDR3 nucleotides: TGTGCCAGCAGCTACTCGATGTTGACAGGCAGTAATGAGCAGTTCTTC.

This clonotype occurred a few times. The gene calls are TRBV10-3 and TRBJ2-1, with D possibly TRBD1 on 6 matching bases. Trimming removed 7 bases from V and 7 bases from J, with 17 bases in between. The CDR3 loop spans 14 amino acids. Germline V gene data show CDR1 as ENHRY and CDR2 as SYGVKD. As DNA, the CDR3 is TGTGCCATCACCTTTTCAGGGGATGTGAATGAGCAGTTCTTC. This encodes CAITFSGDVNEQFF.

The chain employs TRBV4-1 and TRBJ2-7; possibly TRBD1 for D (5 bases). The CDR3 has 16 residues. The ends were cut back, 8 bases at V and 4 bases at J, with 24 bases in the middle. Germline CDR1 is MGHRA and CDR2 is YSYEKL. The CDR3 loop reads CASPRSGQGGVYEQYF. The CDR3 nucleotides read TGCGCCAGCCCCAGGAGTGGGCAGGGTGGTGTTTACGAGCAGTACTTC.

The CDR3 DNA is TGTGCCAGCAGCCTCCGACAGGCTGTAACTAATGAAAAACTGTTTTTT. It is translated as CASSLRQAVTNEKLFF. This chain connects TRBV11-2 to TRBJ1-4, with a possible D match to TRBD1 (6 bases). The CDR3 has 16 residues. V gave up 5 bases and J gave up 1 base, with 14 bases separating them. CDR1 SGHAT and CDR2 FQNNGV come from the germline V gene.

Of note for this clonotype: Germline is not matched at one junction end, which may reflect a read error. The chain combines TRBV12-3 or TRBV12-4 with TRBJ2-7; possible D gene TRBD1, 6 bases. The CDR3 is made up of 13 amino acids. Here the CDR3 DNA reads TGCGCCAGCAGCCAACAGGGACACTACGAGCAGTACTTC. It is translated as CASSQQGHYEQYF.

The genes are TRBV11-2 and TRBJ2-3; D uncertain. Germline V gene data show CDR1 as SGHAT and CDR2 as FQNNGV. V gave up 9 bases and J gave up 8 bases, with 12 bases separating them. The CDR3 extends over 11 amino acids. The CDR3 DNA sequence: TGTGCCAGTAGCCGTGTGAGTACGCAGTATTTT. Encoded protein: CASSRVSTQYF.

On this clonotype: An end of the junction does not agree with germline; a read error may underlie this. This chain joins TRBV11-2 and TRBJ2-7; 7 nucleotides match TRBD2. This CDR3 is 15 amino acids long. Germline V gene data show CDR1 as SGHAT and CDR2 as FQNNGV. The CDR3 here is CVRSLDGGEVYEQYF. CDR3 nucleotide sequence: TGTGTCAGGAGCTTAGATGGGGGGGAGGTCTACGAACAGTACTTC.

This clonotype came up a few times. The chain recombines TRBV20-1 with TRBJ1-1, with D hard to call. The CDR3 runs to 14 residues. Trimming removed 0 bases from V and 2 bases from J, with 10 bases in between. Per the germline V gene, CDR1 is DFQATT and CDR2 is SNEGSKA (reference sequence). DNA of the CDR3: TGCAGTGCTAGAGATTCTGGATTTAACACTGAAGCTTTCTTT. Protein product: CSARDSGFNTEAFF.